This is a list of T cell receptor beta chains from one sample in a study of post-analysis software for immune sequencing data. Using its own MiXCR run on the PCR reads, TCRdb lists one record per CDR3 protein. The sample lists hundreds of thousands of distinct CDR3 sequences; roughly 38% were seen once. Sequencing was done on a sample of blood. The receptors here all came from a girl under 10 years old with multiple sclerosis. The CDR3 runs from the conserved cysteine through the conserved F or W. A D gene is named only where the DNA matches it firmly. Part of the rows lack a size; the others show once, few, many or a class for expanded clones.

j_gene: TRBJ1-1
v_gene: TRBV14
abundance: .
d_gene: .
CDR3aa: CASSPLRVSVNTEAFF
CDR3nt: TGTGCCAGCAGCCCCCTAAGGGTCTCGGTGAACACTGAAGCTTTCTTT

j_gene: TRBJ1-6
v_gene: TRBV20-1
abundance: .
d_gene: TRBD1
CDR3aa: CSAREGSGQGAYSPLHF
CDR3nt: TGCAGTGCTAGAGAGGGAAGTGGGCAGGGGGCTTATTCACCCCTCCACTTT

j_gene: TRBJ2-1
v_gene: TRBV5-5
abundance: few
d_gene: .
CDR3aa: CASSLRLPPYNEQFF
CDR3nt: TGTGCCAGCAGCTTGAGACTACCACCTTACAATGAGCAGTTCTTC

j_gene: TRBJ2-7
v_gene: TRBV24-1
abundance: few
d_gene: .
CDR3aa: CATSDSASYEQYF
CDR3nt: TGTGCCACCAGCGACAGTGCCTCCTACGAGCAGTACTTC

j_gene: TRBJ2-3
v_gene: TRBV7-3
abundance: few
d_gene: .
CDR3aa: CASSSGGSATDTQYF
CDR3nt: TGTGCCAGCAGCTCTGGCGGTAGCGCCACAGATACGCAGTATTTT

j_gene: TRBJ2-5
v_gene: TRBV9
abundance: .
d_gene: TRBD2
CDR3aa: CASSKPGLVEETQYF
CDR3nt: TGTGCCAGCAGCAAACCCGGACTAGTAGAAGAGACCCAGTACTTC

j_gene: TRBJ2-7
v_gene: TRBV7-2
abundance: .
d_gene: .
CDR3aa: CASSPGFGEWYEQYF
CDR3nt: TGTGCCAGCAGCCCGGGGTTCGGGGAATGGTACGAGCAGTACTTC

j_gene: TRBJ2-5
v_gene: TRBV12-3/TRBV12-4
abundance: .
d_gene: .
CDR3aa: CASSATGLYGETQYF
CDR3nt: TGTGCCAGCAGTGCCACAGGGTTATATGGGGAGACCCAGTACTTC

j_gene: TRBJ2-7
v_gene: TRBV29-1
abundance: .
d_gene: TRBD1
CDR3aa: CSVGQGALTYEQYF
CDR3nt: TGCAGCGTTGGACAGGGGGCGCTCACCTACGAGCAGTACTTC

j_gene: TRBJ2-3
v_gene: TRBV28
abundance: few
d_gene: TRBD2
CDR3aa: CASSRTSGITDTQYF
CDR3nt: TGTGCCAGCAGCCGTACTAGCGGGATCACAGATACGCAGTATTTT

j_gene: TRBJ2-1
v_gene: TRBV7-9
abundance: few
d_gene: .
CDR3aa: CASSLRRAESTYNEQFF
CDR3nt: TGTGCCAGCAGCTTACGTCGGGCGGAGTCGACCTACAATGAGCAGTTCTTC

j_gene: TRBJ2-1
v_gene: TRBV7-2
abundance: few
d_gene: .
CDR3aa: CASSLVRRGLSYNEQFF
CDR3nt: TGTGCCAGCAGCTTAGTTCGTCGGGGTCTCTCCTACAATGAGCAGTTCTTC

j_gene: TRBJ2-5
v_gene: TRBV10-3
abundance: .
d_gene: .
CDR3aa: CAITQDGSREQYF
CDR3nt: TGTGCCATCACCCAGGACGGCTCTCGGGAGCAGTACTTC

j_gene: TRBJ1-5
v_gene: TRBV28
abundance: few
d_gene: .
CDR3aa: CASSSPTGQPQHF
CDR3nt: TGTGCCAGCAGTTCCCCGACGGGACAGCCCCAGCATTTT

j_gene: TRBJ1-2
v_gene: TRBV29-1
abundance: many
d_gene: .
CDR3aa: CSFQGDYGYTF
CDR3nt: TGCAGCTTCCAGGGTGACTATGGCTACACCTTC

j_gene: TRBJ2-5
v_gene: TRBV12-3/TRBV12-4
abundance: .
d_gene: .
CDR3aa: CASSFQAEALLEQYF
CDR3nt: TGTGCCAGCAGTTTCCAGGCTGAAGCCCTCCTTGAGCAGTACTTC

j_gene: TRBJ2-1
v_gene: TRBV12-3/TRBV12-4
abundance: few
d_gene: .
CDR3aa: CASSGGDRPPYNEQFF
CDR3nt: TGTGCCAGCAGTGGGGGGGACAGACCCCCCTACAATGAGCAGTTCTTC

j_gene: TRBJ2-5
v_gene: TRBV7-9
abundance: .
d_gene: .
CDR3aa: CASSRNSPQETQYF
CDR3nt: TGTGCCAGCAGCCGAAACAGCCCCCAGGAGACCCAGTACTTC

j_gene: TRBJ2-7
v_gene: TRBV7-9
abundance: .
d_gene: TRBD1
CDR3aa: CASSSYGTGVNCEQYF
CDR3nt: TGTGCCAGCAGCTCCTACGGGACAGGGGTTAACTGCGAGCAGTACTTC

j_gene: TRBJ2-1
v_gene: TRBV7-3
abundance: .
d_gene: TRBD2
CDR3aa: CASSLLGTSGSGSYNEQFF
CDR3nt: TGTGCCAGCAGCTTATTAGGGACTAGCGGGAGTGGGTCCTACAATGAGCAGTTCTTC

j_gene: TRBJ2-7
v_gene: TRBV7-6
abundance: few
d_gene: .
CDR3aa: CASSRRHSSDPSYEQYF
CDR3nt: TGTGCCAGCAGCCGAAGGCACTCTAGCGACCCCTCCTACGAGCAGTACTTC

j_gene: TRBJ1-6
v_gene: TRBV9
abundance: few
d_gene: TRBD1
CDR3aa: CASSPTGTENSPLHF
CDR3nt: TGTGCCAGCAGCCCTACCGGGACAGAGAATTCACCCCTCCACTTT

j_gene: TRBJ1-1
v_gene: TRBV4-3
abundance: once
d_gene: TRBD1
CDR3aa: CASSQGWDRMNTEAFF
CDR3nt: TGCGCCAGCAGCCAAGGCTGGGACAGGATGAACACTGAAGCTTTCTTT

j_gene: TRBJ2-3
v_gene: TRBV7-2
abundance: .
d_gene: TRBD2
CDR3aa: CASSLAGTSGRAKDTQYF
CDR3nt: TGTGCCAGCAGCTTAGCCGGGACTAGCGGGAGGGCCAAAGATACGCAGTATTTT

j_gene: TRBJ2-1
v_gene: TRBV15
abundance: few
d_gene: TRBD2
CDR3aa: CATSRETSGRYNEQFF
CDR3nt: TGTGCCACCAGCAGAGAGACTAGCGGGAGATACAATGAGCAGTTCTTC

j_gene: TRBJ2-5
v_gene: TRBV28
abundance: few
d_gene: .
CDR3aa: CASSFEIGETQYF
CDR3nt: TGTGCCAGCAGTTTTGAAATTGGAGAGACCCAGTACTTC

j_gene: TRBJ1-1
v_gene: TRBV15
abundance: few
d_gene: .
CDR3aa: CATSHRTENTEAFF
CDR3nt: TGTGCCACCAGCCATCGGACGGAGAACACTGAAGCTTTCTTT

j_gene: TRBJ2-7
v_gene: TRBV29-1
abundance: many
d_gene: TRBD1
CDR3aa: CSVATGTGNYYEQYF
CDR3nt: TGCAGCGTGGCCACAGGGACAGGAAATTACTACGAGCAGTACTTC

j_gene: TRBJ1-5
v_gene: TRBV20-1
abundance: many
d_gene: .
CDR3aa: CSARSTGGQPQHF
CDR3nt: TGCAGTGCTAGATCAACGGGGGGTCAGCCCCAGCATTTT

j_gene: TRBJ2-7
v_gene: TRBV3-1
abundance: .
d_gene: TRBD2
CDR3aa: CASSHRLAGLYEQYF
CDR3nt: TGTGCCAGCAGCCATAGACTAGCGGGCCTCTACGAGCAGTACTTC

j_gene: TRBJ2-1
v_gene: TRBV24-1
abundance: .
d_gene: TRBD1
CDR3aa: CATSRGTSNEQFF
CDR3nt: TGTGCCACCAGCAGGGGGACCTCCAATGAGCAGTTCTTC

j_gene: TRBJ1-2
v_gene: TRBV29-1
abundance: .
d_gene: .
CDR3aa: CSVEDQGTGGYTF
CDR3nt: TGCAGCGTTGAAGATCAAGGGACGGGCGGCTACACCTTC

j_gene: TRBJ2-1
v_gene: TRBV29-1
abundance: .
d_gene: .
CDR3aa: CSSCGWEVNYNGQFF
CDR3nt: TGCAGCTCTTGCGGTTGGGAGGTCAATTACAATGGGCAGTTCTTC

j_gene: TRBJ2-3
v_gene: TRBV20-1
abundance: few
d_gene: TRBD2
CDR3aa: CSARDGPRREGSTDTQYF
CDR3nt: TGCAGTGCTAGAGATGGGCCCCGCAGGGAGGGGTCCACAGATACGCAGTATTTT

j_gene: TRBJ2-7
v_gene: TRBV6-6
abundance: few
d_gene: .
CDR3aa: CASSTDYYEQYF
CDR3nt: TGTGCCAGCAGCACGGACTACTACGAGCAGTACTTC

j_gene: TRBJ2-3
v_gene: TRBV12-3/TRBV12-4
abundance: .
d_gene: .
CDR3aa: CASSWLARTDTQYF
CDR3nt: TGTGCCAGCAGTTGGCTAGCCCGCACAGATACGCAGTATTTT

j_gene: TRBJ2-5
v_gene: TRBV4-1
abundance: .
d_gene: .
CDR3aa: CASSQGGFGSQETQYF
CDR3nt: TGCGCCAGCAGCCAAGGAGGTTTCGGCTCACAAGAGACCCAGTACTTC

j_gene: TRBJ1-6
v_gene: TRBV20-1
abundance: once
d_gene: .
CDR3aa: CSARGGDSSYNSPLHF
CDR3nt: TGCAGTGCTAGAGGTGGAGACAGCTCCTATAATTCACCCCTCCACTTT

j_gene: TRBJ1-6
v_gene: TRBV20-1
abundance: .
d_gene: TRBD1
CDR3aa: CSARDAGTGNNSPLHF
CDR3nt: TGCAGTGCTAGAGATGCCGGGACAGGGAATAATTCACCCCTCCACTTT

j_gene: TRBJ2-1
v_gene: TRBV20-1
abundance: .
d_gene: TRBD2
CDR3aa: CSAVLAGLGNEQFF
CDR3nt: TGCAGTGCTGTTCTAGCGGGACTAGGGAATGAGCAGTTCTTC

j_gene: TRBJ2-7
v_gene: TRBV6-5
abundance: .
d_gene: TRBD1
CDR3aa: CASRGQGAAGEQYF
CDR3nt: TGTGCCAGCAGGGGACAGGGGGCGGCAGGCGAGCAGTACTTC

j_gene: TRBJ1-1
v_gene: TRBV7-9
abundance: few
d_gene: TRBD1
CDR3aa: CASSRVAAGTGGSEAFF
CDR3nt: TGTGCCAGCAGCCGGGTCGCCGCCGGGACAGGGGGATCGGAAGCTTTCTTT

j_gene: TRBJ1-5
v_gene: TRBV5-1
abundance: .
d_gene: .
CDR3aa: CASSWDDTAPQPQHF
CDR3nt: TGCGCCAGCAGCTGGGATGACACGGCACCTCAGCCCCAGCATTTT

j_gene: TRBJ2-1
v_gene: TRBV20-1
abundance: few
d_gene: TRBD1
CDR3aa: CSAKDRGRHEQFF
CDR3nt: TGCAGTGCCAAGGACAGGGGGCGGCATGAGCAGTTCTTC